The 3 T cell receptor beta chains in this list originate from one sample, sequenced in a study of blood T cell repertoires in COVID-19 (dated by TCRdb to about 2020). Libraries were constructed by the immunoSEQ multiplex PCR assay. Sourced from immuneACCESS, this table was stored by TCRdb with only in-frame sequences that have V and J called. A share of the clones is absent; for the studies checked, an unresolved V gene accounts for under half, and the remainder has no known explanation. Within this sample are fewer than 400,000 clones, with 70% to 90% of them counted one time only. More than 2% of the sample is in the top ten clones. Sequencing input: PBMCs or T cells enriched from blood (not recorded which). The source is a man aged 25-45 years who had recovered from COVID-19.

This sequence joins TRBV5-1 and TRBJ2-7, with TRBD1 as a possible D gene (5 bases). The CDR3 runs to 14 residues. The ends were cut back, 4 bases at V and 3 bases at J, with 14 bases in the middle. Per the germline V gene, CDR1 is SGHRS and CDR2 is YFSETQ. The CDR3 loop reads CASSRTGRFYEQYF. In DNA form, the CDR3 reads TGCGCCAGCAGCCGCACAGGACGTTTCTACGAGCAGTACTTC. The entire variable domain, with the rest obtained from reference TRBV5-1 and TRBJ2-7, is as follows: KAGVTQTPRYLIKTRGQQVTLSCSPISGHRSVSWYQQTPGQGLQFLFEYFSETQRNKGNFPGRFSGRQFSNSRSEMNVSTLELGDSALYLCASSRTGRFYEQYFGPGTRLTVT.

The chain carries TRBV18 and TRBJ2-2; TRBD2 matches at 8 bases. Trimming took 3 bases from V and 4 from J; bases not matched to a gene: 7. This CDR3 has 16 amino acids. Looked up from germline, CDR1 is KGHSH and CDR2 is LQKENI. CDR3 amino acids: CASSPATSGVTGELFF. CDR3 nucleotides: TGTGCCAGCTCACCGGCAACTAGCGGAGTCACCGGGGAGCTGTTTTTT.

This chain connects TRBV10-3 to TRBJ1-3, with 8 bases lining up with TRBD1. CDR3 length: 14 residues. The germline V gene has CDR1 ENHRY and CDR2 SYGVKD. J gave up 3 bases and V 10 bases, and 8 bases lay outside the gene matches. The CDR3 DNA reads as TGTGCCACAGCGACAGGGGTTGGTGGAAACACCATATATTTT. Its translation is CATATGVGGNTIYF.